These T cell receptor beta chains were read from a single sample in a study of graft-versus-host responses after intestinal transplantation. This table comes from immunoSEQ multiplex PCR, and its TCRdb copy is limited to in-frame clones, with some not included. Among 60,000 to 75,000 clones listed, 70% to 90% were seen once. No cognate antigen is known for these TCRs. The source was unstimulated CD8+ T cells sorted from spleen or lymph node cells, collected before intestinal transplant. The receptors shown here come from a human donor who received an intestinal transplant. Each CDR3 is given with its conserved first and last residue. D genes are given only for firm matches. Some rows mark clone size as missing; the rest say once, few, many or name a class of expanded clone.

>TRBV19|few|-|TRBJ1-2
TGTGCCAGTACCCGAGGAAGGGCGGGAGGCTACACCTTC
CASTRGRAGGYTF
>TRBV27|-|-|TRBJ1-2
TGTGTCAGCAGTTTAACAGGCTTCTATGGCTACACCTTC
CVSSLTGFYGYTF
>TRBV28|-|TRBD1|TRBJ1-2
TGTGCCACCTCAGACAGGGGATATGGCTACACCTTC
CATSDRGYGYTF
>TRBV29-1|-|-|TRBJ1-2
TGCAGCGTTGAGGGGGCGAGGGACTATGGCTACACCTTC
CSVEGARDYGYTF
>TRBV5-1|-|-|TRBJ1-1
TGCGCCAGCAGACTGGACAGGAACACTGAAGCTTTCTTT
CASRLDRNTEAFF
>TRBV5-6|once|TRBD2|TRBJ2-3
TGTGCCAGCAGCTTGGGACTAGCGGGAGGGCCCCCCACAGATACGCAGTATTTT
CASSLGLAGGPPTDTQYF
>TRBV7-9|-|-|TRBJ1-2
TGTGCCAGCAGCTTAGGCCTAGCTAACTATGGCTACACCTTC
CASSLGLANYGYTF
>TRBV6-5|-|TRBD2|TRBJ2-5
TGTGCCAGCAGTTACTCGACTAGCGGGGAGACCCAGTACTTC
CASSYSTSGETQYF
>TRBV6-1|few|-|TRBJ1-2
TGTGCCAGCAGTGAACACAGGATCCGCCACTATGGCTACACCTTC
CASSEHRIRHYGYTF
>TRBV7-6|-|TRBD2|TRBJ2-1
TGTGCCAGCAGCTTACTGGCGGGGGACTACAATGAGCAGTTCTTC
CASSLLAGDYNEQFF
>TRBV10-3|few|-|TRBJ2-1
TGTGCCATCAGTGCCTCCCAAGGGGCCTCCTACAATGAGCAGTTCTTC
CAISASQGASYNEQFF
>TRBV11-2|-|-|TRBJ1-1
TGTGCCGCCAACGGGGGGAGGACTGAAGCTTTCTTT
CAANGGRTEAFF
>TRBV7-8|-|-|TRBJ2-7
TGTGCCAGCAGCTTAGGGGCAGGGGAGCGCGAGCAGTACTTC
CASSLGAGEREQYF
>TRBV13|-|-|TRBJ2-3
TGTGCCAGCAGCCCTCAGGGGAGCGGCACAGATACGCAGTATTTT
CASSPQGSGTDTQYF
>TRBV6-5|once|-|TRBJ1-1
TGTGCCAGCAGTTACTCCCTGTCCAGGGCCACTGAAGCTTTCTTT
CASSYSLSRATEAFF
>TRBV28|-|-|TRBJ1-3
TGTGCCAGCAGTTTCGGGGACACTCCTACGGGAACTGGAAACACCATATATTTT
CASSFGDTPTGTGNTIYF
>TRBV5-1|-|-|TRBJ2-1
TGCGCCAGCAGCTACCCGGGACTCCGTTACAATGAGCAGTTCTTC
CASSYPGLRYNEQFF
>TRBV18|few|-|TRBJ2-7
TGTGCCAGCTCACTCCGTCATAGCGGCTACGAGCAGTACTTC
CASSLRHSGYEQYF
>TRBV27|-|-|TRBJ2-3
TGTGCCAGCAGACGCCCGGGACTCCGCACAGATACGCAGTATTTT
CASRRPGLRTDTQYF
>TRBV4-1|-|TRBD2|TRBJ2-5
TGCGCCAGCAGCCAAGGAAGGTGGGCGGGAGGTTGGGAGACCCAGTACTTC
CASSQGRWAGGWETQYF
>TRBV9|-|TRBD1|TRBJ2-5
TGTGCCAGCAGCGTAGACCCCCACAGGGGAGAGACCCAGTACTTC
CASSVDPHRGETQYF
>TRBV7-9|-|-|TRBJ2-3
TGTGCCAGCAGCTTGCCGGGAAGCACAGATACGCAGTATTTT
CASSLPGSTDTQYF
>TRBV19|-|TRBD2|TRBJ2-1
TGTGCCAGTAGTATACCGACTAGCGGGAAGTACTACAATGAGCAGTTCTTC
CASSIPTSGKYYNEQFF
>TRBV29-1|-|-|TRBJ2-5
TGCAGCGTCGCTGGACTGCCGGCGGGGGAGACCCAGTACTTC
CSVAGLPAGETQYF
>TRBV29-1|-|TRBD2|TRBJ2-7
TGCAGCGTCATAGCGGGGGGGCCCTACGAGCAGTACTTC
CSVIAGGPYEQYF
>TRBV28|-|-|TRBJ1-3
TGTGCCAGCAGTCCCTACCAGGAAAACACCATATATTTT
CASSPYQENTIYF
>TRBV19|-|-|TRBJ1-5
TGTGCCAGTAGTATAGACCTAGTCGGGCAGCCCCAGCATTTT
CASSIDLVGQPQHF
>TRBV4-1|-|-|TRBJ2-2
TGCGCCAGCAGCCAAGACTCAGGAACCGGGGAGCTGTTTTTT
CASSQDSGTGELFF
>TRBV5-8|-|TRBD1|TRBJ2-7
TGTGCCAGCAGCTTGGGACAGGGAAACGAGCAGTACTTC
CASSLGQGNEQYF
>TRBV10-3|-|TRBD2|TRBJ2-1
TGTGCCATCAGCGGGACTAGCTCCTACAATGAGCAGTTCTTC
CAISGTSSYNEQFF
>TRBV7-9|-|-|TRBJ2-1
TGTGCCAGCAGCTTAGATGGGGGGTTCCCTGAGCAGTTCTTC
CASSLDGGFPEQFF
>TRBV18|-|-|TRBJ1-2
TGTGCCAGCTCCCCCAGACAGGCTATCGGGCCTTATGGCTACACCTTC
CASSPRQAIGPYGYTF
>TRBV4-1|-|-|TRBJ1-5
TGCGCCAGCAGCCAAGAGGGACTTAGCAATCAGCCCCAGCATTTT
CASSQEGLSNQPQHF
>TRBV28|-|TRBD1|TRBJ2-3
TGTGCCAGCAAGGTAGAGACAGGGTGGGATACGCAGTATTTT
CASKVETGWDTQYF
>TRBV27|once|TRBD1|TRBJ2-1
TGTGCCAGCGCAGGGGGCGATTCCTACAATGAGCAGTTCTTC
CASAGGDSYNEQFF
>TRBV6-6|-|-|TRBJ2-3
TGTGCCAGCAGCGGGGGTTGGGGCACAGATACGCAGTATTTT
CASSGGWGTDTQYF
>TRBV28|-|-|TRBJ1-1
TGTGCCAGCAGTTTATACAGGAACACTGAAGCTTTCTTT
CASSLYRNTEAFF
>TRBV7-9|-|-|TRBJ2-7
TGTGCCAGCAGCTCGGGACAATGGCCCTACGAGCAGTACTTC
CASSSGQWPYEQYF
>TRBV5-1|-|-|TRBJ2-3
TGCGCCAGCAGCGGGCTAGATACGCAGTATTTT
CASSGLDTQYF
>TRBV6-1|-|TRBD2|TRBJ2-1
TGTGCCAGCAGTGAATCGACTAGCGGGTTCAATGAGCAGTTCTTC
CASSESTSGFNEQFF
>TRBV28|-|-|TRBJ2-1
TGTGCCAGCAGTTTATTGGGCGCCTCGAGCTCCTACAATGAGCAGTTCTTC
CASSLLGASSSYNEQFF
>TRBV11-2|-|-|TRBJ2-7
TGTGCCAGCAGCTTAGCTCTCTACGAGCAGTACTTC
CASSLALYEQYF
>TRBV7-9|-|-|TRBJ1-1
TGTGCCAGCAGCTTAGCGGGGGCTTGGAACACTGAAGCTTTCTTT
CASSLAGAWNTEAFF
>TRBV2|-|TRBD2|TRBJ2-3
TGTGCCAGCAGTCTACTAGCGGCCCGGGATACGCAGTATTTT
CASSLLAARDTQYF
>TRBV5-1|-|-|TRBJ1-1
TGCGCCAGCAGCCCAACTCTGAGGAGGAGCGCTGAAGCTTTCTTT
CASSPTLRRSAEAFF
>TRBV19|-|TRBD1|TRBJ1-6
TGTGCCAGGGGGACAGGTGATAATTCACCCCTCCACTTT
CARGTGDNSPLHF
>TRBV11-2|-|TRBD1|TRBJ1-2
TGTGCCAGCAGGGTTACAGGGGGAAGGGGCTACACCTTC
CASRVTGGRGYTF
>TRBV6-1|medium-sized|-|TRBJ2-2
TGTGCCAGCAGTGAAACGGGACAGAACACCGGGGAGCTGTTTTTT
CASSETGQNTGELFF
>TRBV29-1|-|TRBD1|TRBJ1-3
TGCAGCGTTTACAGGGGAGACGGAAACACCATATATTTT
CSVYRGDGNTIYF
>TRBV29-1|-|-|TRBJ1-1
TGCAGCGTCGCCCGCGGGACGGAGGACACTGAAGCTTTCTTT
CSVARGTEDTEAFF
>TRBV27|-|TRBD2|TRBJ2-7
TGTGCCAGCAGACCTAGCGGGGGCTCCTACGAGCAGTACTTC
CASRPSGGSYEQYF